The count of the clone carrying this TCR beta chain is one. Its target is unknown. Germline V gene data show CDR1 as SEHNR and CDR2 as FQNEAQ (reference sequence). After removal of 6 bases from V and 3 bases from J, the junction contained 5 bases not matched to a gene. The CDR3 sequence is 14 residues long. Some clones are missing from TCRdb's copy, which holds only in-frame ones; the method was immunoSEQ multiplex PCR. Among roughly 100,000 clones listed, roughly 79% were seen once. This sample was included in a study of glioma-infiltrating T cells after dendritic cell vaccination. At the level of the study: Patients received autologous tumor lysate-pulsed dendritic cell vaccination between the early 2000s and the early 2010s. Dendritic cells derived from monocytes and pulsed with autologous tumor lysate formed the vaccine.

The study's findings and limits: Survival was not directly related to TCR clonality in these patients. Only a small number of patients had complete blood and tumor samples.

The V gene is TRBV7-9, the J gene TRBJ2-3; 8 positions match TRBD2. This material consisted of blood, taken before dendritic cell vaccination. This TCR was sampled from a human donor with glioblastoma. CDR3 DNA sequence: TGTGCCAGCAGTACCGCGGGGGGAACAGATACGCAGTATTTT. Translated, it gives CASSTAGGTDTQYF.